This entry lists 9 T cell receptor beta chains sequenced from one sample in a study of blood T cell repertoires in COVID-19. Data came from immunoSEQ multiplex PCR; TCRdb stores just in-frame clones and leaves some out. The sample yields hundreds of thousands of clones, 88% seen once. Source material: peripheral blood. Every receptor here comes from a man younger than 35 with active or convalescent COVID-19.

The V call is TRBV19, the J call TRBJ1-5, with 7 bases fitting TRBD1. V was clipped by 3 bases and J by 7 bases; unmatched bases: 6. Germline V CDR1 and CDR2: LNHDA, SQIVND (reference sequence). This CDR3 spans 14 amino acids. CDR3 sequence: CASSIYRGGQPQHF. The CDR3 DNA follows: TGTGCCAGTAGTATTTACAGGGGCGGACAGCCCCAGCATTTT.

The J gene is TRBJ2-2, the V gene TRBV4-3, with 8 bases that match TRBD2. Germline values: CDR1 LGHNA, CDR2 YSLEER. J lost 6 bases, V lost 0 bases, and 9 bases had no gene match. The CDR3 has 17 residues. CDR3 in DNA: TGCGCCAGCAGCCAAGATAGGAGCGGGGGCGCCGCCGGGGAGCTGTTTTTT. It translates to CASSQDRSGGAAGELFF.

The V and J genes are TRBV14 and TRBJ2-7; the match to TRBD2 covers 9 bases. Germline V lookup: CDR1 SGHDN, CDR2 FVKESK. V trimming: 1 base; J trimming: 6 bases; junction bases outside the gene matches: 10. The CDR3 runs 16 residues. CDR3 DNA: TGTGCCAGCAGCCAAGTTATTGGCGGGGGGGATCGCGAGCAGTACTTC. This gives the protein CASSQVIGGGDREQYF.

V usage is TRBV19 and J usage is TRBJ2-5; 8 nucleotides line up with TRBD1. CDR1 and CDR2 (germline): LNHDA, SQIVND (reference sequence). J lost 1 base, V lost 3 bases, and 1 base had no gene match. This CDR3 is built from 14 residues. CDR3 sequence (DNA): TGTGCCAGTAGTATGGACAGGGCCCAAGAGACCCAGTACTTC. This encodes CASSMDRAQETQYF.

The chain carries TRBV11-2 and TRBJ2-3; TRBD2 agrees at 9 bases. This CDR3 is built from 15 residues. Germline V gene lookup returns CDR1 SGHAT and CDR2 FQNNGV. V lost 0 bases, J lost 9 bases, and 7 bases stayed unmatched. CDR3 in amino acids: CASSLERGGVATQYF. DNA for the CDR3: TGTGCCAGCAGCTTAGAGCGGGGGGGGGTCGCCACGCAGTATTTT.

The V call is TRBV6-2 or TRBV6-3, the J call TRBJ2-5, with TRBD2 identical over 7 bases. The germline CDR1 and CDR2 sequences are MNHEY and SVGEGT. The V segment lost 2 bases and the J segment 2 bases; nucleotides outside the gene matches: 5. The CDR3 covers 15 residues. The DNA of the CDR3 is TGTGCCAGCAGTTACCCAGCGGGGTATCAAGAGACCCAGTACTTC. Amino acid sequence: CASSYPAGYQETQYF.

The CDR3 reads CASSYDSANYGYTF. Written as DNA, the CDR3 is TGTGCCAGCAGTTATGACAGTGCTAACTATGGCTACACCTTC. The chain carries TRBV6-5 and TRBJ1-2, with D perhaps matching TRBD1 (5 bases). CDR1 is MNHEY and CDR2 is SVGAGI in the germline V gene. V lost 3 bases and J 0 bases, leaving 8 bases between the germline ends. There are 14 residues in the CDR3.

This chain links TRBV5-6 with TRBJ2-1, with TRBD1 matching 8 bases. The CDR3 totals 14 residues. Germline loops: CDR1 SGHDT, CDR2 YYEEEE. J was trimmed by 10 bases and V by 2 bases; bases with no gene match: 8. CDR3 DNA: TGTGCCAGCAGCTTCCAGGGGGCGATGAGGGAGCAGTTCTTC. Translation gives CASSFQGAMREQFF.

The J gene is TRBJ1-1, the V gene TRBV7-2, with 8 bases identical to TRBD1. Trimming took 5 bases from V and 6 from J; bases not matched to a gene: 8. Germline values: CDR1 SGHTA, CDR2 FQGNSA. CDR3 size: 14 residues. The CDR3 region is CASSLLQGGAEAFF. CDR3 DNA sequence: TGTGCCAGCAGCCTCTTACAGGGGGGCGCTGAAGCTTTCTTT.